Included here is one T cell receptor (beta chain) sequence, with context. It has no known antigen specificity. Base qualities are not provided; no much larger clone lies one nucleotide away. The data originate from a study of beta chain features in type 1 diabetes (dated by TCRdb to the late 2010s). For context, the study as a whole: Mean age, gender distribution, total cell number and subset yield were not different between patients and healthy donors. Across all samples, some 99 million sorted cells were examined, and cell number per subset correlated strongly with RNA yield. In the study, TCRB repertoires of sorted circulating CD4+ T cell subsets from recently diagnosed type 1 diabetes patients were compared with those of matched healthy donors. Whereas all 30 or so donors provided naive and central memory subsets, regulatory and stem cell-like memory subsets were isolated from just 8 patients and about 8 healthy donors. The research as a whole found: Because cDNA was sequenced instead of genomic DNA, activated cells with high expression could be over-represented, although the groups did not differ in activation or CD3 levels. Fewer insertions and more nucleotide deletions at VDJ recombination sites were observed in patients with type 1 diabetes, implying thymic rearrangement abnormalities. Because the HLA sub-analyses included only small numbers of individuals, any influence of HLA type on TCRB rearrangement was left unresolved. PCR might favor shorter templates, but patient and control samples were amplified and corrected together, so any skew would affect both groups equally. Naive, central memory and regulatory TCRB repertoires appeared more similar among patients than among healthy donors. In all four CD4+ subsets, TCRB CDR3 length was moderately but significantly shorter in type 1 diabetes patients.

The CDR3, cysteine through phenylalanine, is 14 amino acids long. Solely the CDR3 DNA is kept, with 42 bases framed from the first base. Trimming takes 4 bases from V and 4 bases from J, and the germline ends sit 13 bases apart. From a lookup of the germline V gene (reference sequence), CDR1 and CDR2 are SGHNT and YYREEE. The entire isolated RNA was reverse transcribed using the High Capacity cDNA Reverse Transcription Kit, and thus expressed TCRB transcripts were sequenced. Deep immunoSEQ sequencing was performed on naive, central memory and regulatory T cell samples, with an average of about 3.57 million total reads per sample. After sorted cells were lysed in RLT buffer, RNA was extracted with DNase-treated RNeasy Micro or Mini kits, with the choice depending on cell number. To prevent cross-contamination, every cell subset was processed on its own, while patient and healthy donor samples were processed together. The immunoSEQ multiplex PCR was used to amplify TCRB sequences from cDNA, yielding 87-bp fragments that span the CDR3 region. The amplicons were sequenced using the Illumina HiSeq platform. Per the original workflow: PCR bias was corrected computationally using synthetic template baselines, and reads within Hamming distance 2 were collapsed, with unmergeable singletons discarded. Reads were aligned against IMGT so that V, D and J genes, CDR3 length and insertions or deletions at six rearrangement sites could be assigned. Within each subset, clonotype counts were normalized to the number of sorted cells before true diversity and Gini coefficients were calculated with the tcR R package. The overlap coefficient, calculated on TCRB nucleotide sequences, was used to measure repertoire sharing. Out-of-frame TCRB sequences from naive cells were analyzed to stand in for the pre-selection repertoire. The immuneACCESS repertoire file appears here via TCRdb, limited to in-frame rearrangements. These files lack a portion of the clones; in checked studies, under half of the deficit traces to unresolved V genes, and the cause of the others is not known. D and trimming were read from the DNA, whereas the V and J calls and clone size are those reported in that table. In this sample the table shows 130,000 to 150,000 clones, about 10% of which occur a single time. The ten biggest clones cover around 1.2% of the sample.

Each donor gave one peripheral blood draw, averaging approximately 0.11 L, which was collected into heparinised tubes. Using a panel that included CD45RO, CCR7, CD25, CD127, CD95 and CD27, naive, central memory, regulatory and stem cell-like memory CD4+ T cells were sorted on a BD FACSAria II. Purity was above 95% for every sorted population. Right away, PBMCs were isolated by Lymphoprep density gradient centrifugation and were stained directly, with no culture step. To minimize batch effects, samples were stained and sorted in pairs, one healthy donor with one patient per experiment. Material for sequencing was naive CD4+ T cells from blood. The cell subset or site label corresponds to: true naive CD4+ T cells. This receptor was obtained from a young man in good health. The rearrangement joined TRBV5-4 to TRBJ2-3, with TRBD1 perhaps the D gene, on 6 matching bases. The CDR3 here reads CASSLDRRSDTQYF. The nucleotide sequence is given as TGTGCCAGCAGCCTGGACAGACGGTCAGATACGCAGTATTTT.